These T cell receptor beta chains were read from a single sample in a study of blood T cell repertoires in COVID-19. TCRdb's copy holds only in-frame clones and misses some; the assay was immunoSEQ multiplex PCR. This table has about 160,000 clones, about 86% appearing once. The specimen sequenced was peripheral blood. These TCRs come from an older man with acute or convalescent COVID-19. Both conserved end residues are part of each CDR3. A D gene is named only where the DNA matches it firmly. Size is stated for part of the rows, as once, few or many counts, or as a class when the clone is expanded.

size: -; J: TRBJ2-5; V: TRBV6-4; D: TRBD1; CDR3: CASRAPDRGGETQYF; DNA: TGTGCCAGCAGGGCTCCGGACAGGGGCGGTGAGACCCAGTACTTC
size: -; J: TRBJ2-5; V: TRBV6-2/TRBV6-3; D: TRBD1; CDR3: CASSYSGQGSETQYF; DNA: TGTGCCAGCAGTTACTCAGGACAGGGCTCAGAGACCCAGTACTTC
size: -; J: TRBJ2-6; V: TRBV4-3; D: -; CDR3: CASSQGGVESSGANVLTF; DNA: TGCGCCAGCAGCCAAGGGGGGGTGGAGAGTTCTGGGGCCAACGTCCTGACTTTC
size: -; J: TRBJ2-1; V: TRBV27; D: TRBD2; CDR3: CASKPGLGSSNEQFF; DNA: TGTGCCAGCAAACCGGGACTAGGATCTTCCAATGAGCAGTTCTTC
size: -; J: TRBJ2-5; V: TRBV5-1; D: TRBD2; CDR3: CASSPQTSGRGETQYF; DNA: TGCGCCAGCAGCCCTCAGACTAGCGGGAGAGGGGAGACCCAGTACTTC
size: -; J: TRBJ1-4; V: TRBV9; D: TRBD1; CDR3: CASSTGQGPTNEKLFF; DNA: TGTGCCAGCAGCACGGGACAGGGCCCAACTAATGAAAAACTGTTTTTT
size: -; J: TRBJ2-5; V: TRBV5-1; D: -; CDR3: CASSLGSGAGETQYF; DNA: TGCGCCAGCAGCTTGGGGTCGGGAGCAGGAGAGACCCAGTACTTC
size: -; J: TRBJ2-1; V: TRBV11-3; D: TRBD1; CDR3: CASSYSGQGFYNEQFF; DNA: TGTGCCAGCAGCTATTCGGGACAGGGCTTCTACAATGAGCAGTTCTTC
size: -; J: TRBJ1-1; V: TRBV6-5; D: -; CDR3: CASSTGRTEAFF; DNA: TGTGCCAGCAGTACAGGACGCACTGAAGCTTTCTTT
size: -; J: TRBJ1-2; V: TRBV2; D: -; CDR3: CASNEQGFNYGYTF; DNA: TGTGCCAGCAATGAACAGGGATTTAACTATGGCTACACCTTC
size: -; J: TRBJ2-3; V: TRBV6-2/TRBV6-3; D: -; CDR3: CASSLVILGGGTDTQYF; DNA: TGTGCCAGCAGCCTGGTGATCCTGGGAGGAGGTACAGATACGCAGTATTTT
size: -; J: TRBJ2-3; V: TRBV28; D: -; CDR3: CASSFKGADTQYF; DNA: TGTGCCAGCAGCTTTAAAGGGGCAGATACGCAGTATTTT
size: once; J: TRBJ2-7; V: TRBV2; D: -; CDR3: CASSEVFDRNF; DNA: TGTGCCAGCAGTGAAGTTTTCGACAGAAACTTC
size: -; J: TRBJ2-7; V: TRBV28; D: -; CDR3: CASSGPAREQYF; DNA: TGTGCCAGTTCAGGGCCGGCTCGGGAGCAGTACTTC
size: -; J: TRBJ2-1; V: TRBV7-9; D: TRBD2; CDR3: CASSLVGGASGRNNEQFF; DNA: TGTGCCAGCAGCTTAGTAGGGGGGGCTAGCGGGAGAAACAATGAGCAGTTCTTC
size: -; J: TRBJ1-2; V: TRBV12-3/TRBV12-4; D: -; CDR3: CASSLTSNYGYTF; DNA: TGTGCCAGCAGTTTAACCAGTAACTATGGCTACACCTTC
size: -; J: TRBJ2-6; V: TRBV2; D: -; CDR3: CASSGSSGANVLTF; DNA: TGTGCCAGCAGTGGGAGCTCTGGGGCCAACGTCCTGACTTTC
size: -; J: TRBJ2-2; V: TRBV13; D: TRBD2; CDR3: CASGKLSGRATGELFF; DNA: TGTGCCAGCGGGAAACTTAGCGGGAGGGCCACCGGGGAGCTGTTTTTT
size: -; J: TRBJ1-1; V: TRBV20-1; D: -; CDR3: CSASGGGGATEAFF; DNA: TGCAGTGCTAGTGGAGGAGGCGGGGCCACTGAAGCTTTCTTT
size: -; J: TRBJ1-5; V: TRBV24-1; D: -; CDR3: CATSDRTVNSNQPQHF; DNA: TGTGCCACCAGTGACCGGACAGTTAATAGCAATCAGCCCCAGCATTTT
size: -; J: TRBJ2-1; V: TRBV29-1; D: -; CDR3: CSVEKGTRGYNEQFF; DNA: TGCAGCGTTGAAAAAGGGACTCGAGGTTACAATGAGCAGTTCTTC
size: -; J: TRBJ2-5; V: TRBV9; D: -; CDR3: CASSAFGPQETQYF; DNA: TGTGCCAGCAGCGCTTTTGGGCCCCAAGAGACCCAGTACTTC
size: -; J: TRBJ2-3; V: TRBV29-1; D: TRBD1; CDR3: CSVDGTDPTDTQYF; DNA: TGCAGCGTAGATGGGACAGATCCCACAGATACGCAGTATTTT
size: -; J: TRBJ2-2; V: TRBV5-1; D: -; CDR3: CASSPIRGTGELFF; DNA: TGCGCCAGCAGTCCCATCCGGGGCACCGGGGAGCTGTTTTTT
size: -; J: TRBJ2-1; V: TRBV24-1; D: -; CDR3: CATSNPGWVNEQFF; DNA: TGTGCCACCAGTAATCCAGGTTGGGTGAATGAGCAGTTCTTC
size: few; J: TRBJ2-7; V: TRBV5-6; D: -; CDR3: CASSLDRVSYEQYF; DNA: TGTGCCAGCAGCTTGGACAGGGTGTCCTACGAGCAGTACTTC
size: -; J: TRBJ1-5; V: TRBV15; D: -; CDR3: CATSRSVNQPQHF; DNA: TGTGCCACCAGCCGTTCGGTGAATCAGCCCCAGCATTTT
size: once; J: TRBJ2-5; V: TRBV10-3; D: TRBD1; CDR3: CAISYDRGLQETQYF; DNA: TGTGCCATCAGCTATGACAGGGGTCTCCAAGAGACCCAGTACTTC
size: -; J: TRBJ1-4; V: TRBV27; D: -; CDR3: CASSPFGTSPEKLFF; DNA: TGTGCCAGCAGTCCTTTCGGGACATCGCCTGAAAAACTGTTTTTT
size: -; J: TRBJ2-1; V: TRBV5-1; D: -; CDR3: CASSFGAYNEQFF; DNA: TGCGCCAGCAGCTTCGGTGCCTACAATGAGCAGTTCTTC
size: -; J: TRBJ2-1; V: TRBV29-1; D: TRBD1; CDR3: CSVVGQARPLSYNEQFF; DNA: TGCAGCGTTGTTGGACAGGCGCGACCACTCTCCTACAATGAGCAGTTCTTC
size: once; J: TRBJ2-3; V: TRBV7-6; D: TRBD1; CDR3: CASSLGGTGVTDTQYF; DNA: TGTGCCAGCAGCTTAGGCGGGACAGGGGTGACAGATACGCAGTATTTT
size: -; J: TRBJ1-5; V: TRBV7-2; D: TRBD1; CDR3: CASSPVTGGQPQHF; DNA: TGTGCCAGCAGCCCCGTGACAGGGGGTCAGCCCCAGCATTTT
size: -; J: TRBJ1-2; V: TRBV7-2; D: TRBD1; CDR3: CASSTRDRGTYGYTF; DNA: TGTGCCAGCAGCACCCGGGACAGGGGGACCTATGGCTACACCTTC
size: -; J: TRBJ2-3; V: TRBV7-3; D: -; CDR3: CASSLRGVQGGTGGTDTQYF; DNA: TGTGCCAGCAGCTTACGTGGTGTACAGGGCGGAACGGGAGGAACAGATACGCAGTATTTT
size: -; J: TRBJ1-2; V: TRBV19; D: -; CDR3: CASSNPPAYGYTF; DNA: TGTGCCAGTAGTAACCCCCCAGCGTATGGCTACACCTTC
size: -; J: TRBJ2-1; V: TRBV10-3; D: TRBD2; CDR3: CAINWDYSDEQFF; DNA: TGTGCCATCAACTGGGACTATAGCGATGAGCAGTTCTTC
size: -; J: TRBJ1-1; V: TRBV6-6; D: -; CDR3: CASRNVGARAFF; DNA: TGTGCCAGCAGAAACGTAGGGGCTAGAGCTTTCTTT
size: once; J: TRBJ1-2; V: TRBV24-1; D: TRBD1; CDR3: CATSENQGAGLHYTF; DNA: TGTGCCACCAGTGAAAATCAGGGGGCTGGGCTCCACTACACCTTC
size: -; J: TRBJ1-2; V: TRBV7-2; D: TRBD1; CDR3: CASSQGQGYGYTF; DNA: TGTGCCAGCAGCCAGGGACAGGGCTATGGCTACACCTTC
size: -; J: TRBJ2-7; V: TRBV23-1; D: TRBD1; CDR3: CASSQLGTASPWEQYF; DNA: TGCGCCAGCAGTCAACTTGGGACAGCCTCCCCGTGGGAGCAGTACTTC
size: -; J: TRBJ2-5; V: TRBV7-2; D: TRBD2; CDR3: CASSFQSGSGETQYF; DNA: TGTGCCAGCAGCTTCCAGAGCGGGAGTGGGGAGACCCAGTACTTC
size: -; J: TRBJ1-1; V: TRBV29-1; D: TRBD1; CDR3: CSVHQTGRRPEAFF; DNA: TGCAGCGTTCACCAGACAGGGAGAAGGCCTGAAGCTTTCTTT
size: -; J: TRBJ2-3; V: TRBV5-1; D: TRBD2; CDR3: CATATSGLSDTQYF; DNA: TGCGCCACAGCGACTAGCGGATTATCAGATACGCAGTATTTT
size: few; J: TRBJ2-7; V: TRBV3-1/TRBV3-2; D: TRBD2; CDR3: CASSPAGTSGNGAYEQYF; DNA: TGTGCCAGCAGCCCCGCGGGGACTAGCGGGAATGGGGCCTACGAGCAGTACTTC
size: few; J: TRBJ2-7; V: TRBV3-1/TRBV3-2; D: TRBD1; CDR3: CASSQGPGQSYEQYF; DNA: TGTGCCAGCAGCCAAGGACCGGGACAGTCCTACGAGCAGTACTTC
size: -; J: TRBJ2-3; V: TRBV7-2; D: -; CDR3: CASSPADTQYF; DNA: TGTGCCAGCAGCCCCGCAGATACGCAGTATTTT
size: -; J: TRBJ2-1; V: TRBV7-2; D: TRBD2; CDR3: CASSFGGSGANEQFF; DNA: TGTGCCAGCAGCTTTGGGGGAAGCGGGGCCAATGAGCAGTTCTTC
size: few; J: TRBJ2-2; V: TRBV20-1; D: TRBD1; CDR3: CSASPGTGSGELFF; DNA: TGCAGTGCTAGTCCCGGGACAGGGTCCGGGGAGCTGTTTTTT
size: once; J: TRBJ2-1; V: TRBV11-3; D: TRBD2; CDR3: CASSLDRASGPSYNEQFF; DNA: TGTGCCAGCAGCTTAGATCGGGCTAGCGGGCCCTCCTACAATGAGCAGTTCTTC
size: -; J: TRBJ2-7; V: TRBV9; D: TRBD2; CDR3: CASSVSGKDEQYF; DNA: TGTGCCAGCAGCGTTAGCGGGAAAGATGAGCAGTACTTC
size: -; J: TRBJ2-5; V: TRBV4-2; D: -; CDR3: CASSQDNKGGPQETQYF; DNA: TGTGCCAGCAGCCAAGATAATAAAGGGGGTCCCCAAGAGACCCAGTACTTC
size: -; J: TRBJ1-2; V: TRBV28; D: TRBD1; CDR3: CASSLSGTGGGYTF; DNA: TGTGCCAGCAGTCTCTCCGGGACAGGGGGTGGCTACACCTTC
size: -; J: TRBJ2-1; V: TRBV18; D: -; CDR3: CASSPLDRNNEQFF; DNA: TGTGCCAGCTCACCCCTAGACAGAAACAATGAGCAGTTCTTC
size: -; J: TRBJ2-1; V: TRBV5-1; D: TRBD2; CDR3: CASSLVASGIDNEQFF; DNA: TGCGCCAGCAGCTTGGTGGCTAGCGGGATAGACAATGAGCAGTTCTTC
size: -; J: TRBJ1-3; V: TRBV3-1/TRBV3-2; D: -; CDR3: CASSQDTGYSGNTIYF; DNA: TGTGCCAGCAGCCAAGATACAGGGTACTCTGGAAACACCATATATTTT
size: -; J: TRBJ1-1; V: TRBV3-1/TRBV3-2; D: TRBD1; CDR3: CASSLTGVNTEAFF; DNA: TGTGCCAGCAGCCTGACAGGGGTGAACACTGAAGCTTTCTTT
size: once; J: TRBJ2-6; V: TRBV19; D: TRBD2; CDR3: CAGGTSGSPGANVLTF; DNA: TGTGCCGGCGGGACTAGCGGGAGCCCTGGGGCCAACGTCCTGACTTTC
size: -; J: TRBJ2-3; V: TRBV9; D: -; CDR3: CASSVIAWDTQYF; DNA: TGTGCCAGCAGCGTGATAGCGTGGGATACGCAGTATTTT